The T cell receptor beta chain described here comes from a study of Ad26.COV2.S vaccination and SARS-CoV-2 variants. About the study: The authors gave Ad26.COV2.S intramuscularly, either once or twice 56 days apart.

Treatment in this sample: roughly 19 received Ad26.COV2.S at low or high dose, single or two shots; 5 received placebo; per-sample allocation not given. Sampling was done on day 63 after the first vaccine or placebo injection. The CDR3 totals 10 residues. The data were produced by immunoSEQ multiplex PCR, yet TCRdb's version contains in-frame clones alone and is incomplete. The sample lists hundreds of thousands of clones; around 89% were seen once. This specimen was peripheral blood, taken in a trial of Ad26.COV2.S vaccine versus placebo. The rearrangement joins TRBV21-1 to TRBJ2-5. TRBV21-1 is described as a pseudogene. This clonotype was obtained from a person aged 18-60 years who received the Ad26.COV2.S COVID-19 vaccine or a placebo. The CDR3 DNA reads TGTGCCAGCAGCAAAGGACCTCGATACTTC. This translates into CASSKGPRYF.